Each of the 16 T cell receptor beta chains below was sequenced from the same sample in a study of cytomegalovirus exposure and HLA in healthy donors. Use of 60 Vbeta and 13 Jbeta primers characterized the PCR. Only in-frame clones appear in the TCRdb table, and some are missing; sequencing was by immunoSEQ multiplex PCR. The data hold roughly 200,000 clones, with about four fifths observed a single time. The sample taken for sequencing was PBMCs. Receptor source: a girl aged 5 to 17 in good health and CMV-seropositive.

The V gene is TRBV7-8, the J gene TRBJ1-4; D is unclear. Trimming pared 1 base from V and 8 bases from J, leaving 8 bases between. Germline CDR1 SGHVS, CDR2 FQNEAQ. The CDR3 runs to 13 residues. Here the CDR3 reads CASSLEYFEKLFF. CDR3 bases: TGTGCCAGCAGCTTAGAGTACTTCGAAAAACTGTTTTTT.

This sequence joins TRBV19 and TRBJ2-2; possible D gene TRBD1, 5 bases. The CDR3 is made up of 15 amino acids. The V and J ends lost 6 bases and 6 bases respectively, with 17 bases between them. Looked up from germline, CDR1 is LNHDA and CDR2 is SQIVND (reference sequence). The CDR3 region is CASSPVQGGAGELFF. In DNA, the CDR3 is TGTGCCAGTAGCCCGGTCCAGGGCGGTGCCGGGGAGCTGTTTTTT.

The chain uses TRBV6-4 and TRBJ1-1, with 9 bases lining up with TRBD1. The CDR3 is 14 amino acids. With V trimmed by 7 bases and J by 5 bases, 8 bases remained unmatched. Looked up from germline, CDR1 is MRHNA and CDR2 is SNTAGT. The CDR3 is CASTSQGAATEAFF. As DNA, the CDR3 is TGTGCCAGCACTTCACAGGGGGCGGCGACTGAAGCTTTCTTT.

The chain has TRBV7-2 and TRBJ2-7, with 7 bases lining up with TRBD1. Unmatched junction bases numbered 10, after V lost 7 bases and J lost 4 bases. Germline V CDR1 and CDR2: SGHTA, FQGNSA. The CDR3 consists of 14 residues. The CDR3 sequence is CASNTGQLFYEQYF. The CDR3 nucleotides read TGTGCCAGCAACACGGGACAGCTATTTTACGAGCAGTACTTC.

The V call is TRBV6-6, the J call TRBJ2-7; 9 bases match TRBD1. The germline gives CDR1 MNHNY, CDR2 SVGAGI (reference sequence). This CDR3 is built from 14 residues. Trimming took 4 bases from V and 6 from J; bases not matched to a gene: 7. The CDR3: CASSWRTGEGEQYF. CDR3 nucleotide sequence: TGTGCCAGCAGTTGGCGGACAGGGGAGGGCGAGCAGTACTTC.

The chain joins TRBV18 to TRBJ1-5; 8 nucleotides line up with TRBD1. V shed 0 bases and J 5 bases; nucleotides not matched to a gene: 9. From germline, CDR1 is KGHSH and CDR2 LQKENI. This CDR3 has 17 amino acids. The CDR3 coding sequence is TGTGCCAGCTCACCACCGACGGTGGTGACAGGGGATCAGCCCCAGCATTTT. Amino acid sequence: CASSPPTVVTGDQPQHF.

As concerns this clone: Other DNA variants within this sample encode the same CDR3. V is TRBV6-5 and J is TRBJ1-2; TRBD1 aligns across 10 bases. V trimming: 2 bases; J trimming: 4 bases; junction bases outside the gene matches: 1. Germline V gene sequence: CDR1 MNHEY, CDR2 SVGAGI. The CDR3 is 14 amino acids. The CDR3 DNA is TGTGCCAGCAGTTACGGGACAGGGGTCTATGGCTACACCTTC. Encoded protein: CASSYGTGVYGYTF.

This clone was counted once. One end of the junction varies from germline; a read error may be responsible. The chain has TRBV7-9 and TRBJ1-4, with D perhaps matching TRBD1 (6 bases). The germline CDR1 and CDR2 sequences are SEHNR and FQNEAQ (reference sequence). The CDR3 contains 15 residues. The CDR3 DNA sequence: TGTGCCAGCAGCTTAGAGCCGGGACACCCTAACTCGAAGATTTTT. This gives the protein CASSLEPGHPNSKIF.

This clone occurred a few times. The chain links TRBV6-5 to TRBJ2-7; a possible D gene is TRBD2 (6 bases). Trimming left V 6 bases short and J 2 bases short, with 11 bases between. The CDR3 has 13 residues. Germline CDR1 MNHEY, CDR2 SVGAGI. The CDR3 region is CASRRLGAYEQYF. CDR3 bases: TGTGCCAGCAGACGACTAGGCGCCTACGAGCAGTACTTC.

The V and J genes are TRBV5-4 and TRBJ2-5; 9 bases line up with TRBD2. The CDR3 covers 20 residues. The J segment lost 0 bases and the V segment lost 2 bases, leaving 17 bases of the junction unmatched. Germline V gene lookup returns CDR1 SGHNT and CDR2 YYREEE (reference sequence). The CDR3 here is CASSFPRRASGELYQETQYF. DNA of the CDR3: TGTGCCAGCAGCTTCCCACGTCGGGCTAGCGGGGAACTGTACCAAGAGACCCAGTACTTC.

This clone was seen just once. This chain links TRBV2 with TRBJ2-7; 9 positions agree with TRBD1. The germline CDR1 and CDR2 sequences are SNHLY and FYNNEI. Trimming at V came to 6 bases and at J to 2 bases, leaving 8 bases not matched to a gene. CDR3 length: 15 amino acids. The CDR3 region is CASSDPGTGPYEQYF. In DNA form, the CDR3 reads TGTGCCAGCAGCGACCCCGGGACAGGGCCCTACGAGCAGTACTTC.

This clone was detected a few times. The CDR3 is CASSGGQGGKKDTEAFF. The CDR3 region has the DNA TGTGCCAGCAGCGGGGGACAGGGAGGGAAGAAGGACACTGAAGCTTTCTTT. The chain carries TRBV9 and TRBJ1-1; TRBD1 agrees at 9 bases. The CDR3 loop spans 17 amino acids. The V and J ends lost 3 bases and 3 bases, in that order; junction bases with no gene match: 12. The germline V gene has CDR1 SGDLS and CDR2 YYNGEE.

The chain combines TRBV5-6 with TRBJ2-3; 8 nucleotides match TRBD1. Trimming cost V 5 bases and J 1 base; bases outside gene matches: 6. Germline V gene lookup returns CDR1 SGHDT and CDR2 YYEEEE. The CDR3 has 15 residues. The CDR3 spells CASSRTGTGTDTQYF. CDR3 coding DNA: TGTGCCAGCAGTCGGACAGGGACCGGCACAGATACGCAGTATTTT.

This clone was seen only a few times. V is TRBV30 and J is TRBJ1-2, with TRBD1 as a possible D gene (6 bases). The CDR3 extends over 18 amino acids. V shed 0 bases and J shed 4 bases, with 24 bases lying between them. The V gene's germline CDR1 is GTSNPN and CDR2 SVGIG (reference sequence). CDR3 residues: CAWSVPWTEPRTIYGYTF. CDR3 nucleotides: TGTGCCTGGAGTGTGCCGTGGACAGAACCCAGAACTATCTATGGCTACACCTTC. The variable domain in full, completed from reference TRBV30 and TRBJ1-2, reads SQTIHQWPATLVQPVGSPLSLECTVEGTSNPNLYWYRQAAGRGLQLLFYSVGIGQISSEVPQNLSASRPQDRQFILSSKKLLLSDSGFYLCAWSVPWTEPRTIYGYTFGSGTRLTVV.

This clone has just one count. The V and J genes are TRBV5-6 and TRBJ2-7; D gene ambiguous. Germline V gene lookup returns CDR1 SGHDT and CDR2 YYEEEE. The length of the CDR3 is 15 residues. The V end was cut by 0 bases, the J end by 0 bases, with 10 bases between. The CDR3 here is CASSLVGSPSYEQYF. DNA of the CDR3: TGTGCCAGCAGCTTGGTCGGGTCCCCCTCCTACGAGCAGTACTTC.

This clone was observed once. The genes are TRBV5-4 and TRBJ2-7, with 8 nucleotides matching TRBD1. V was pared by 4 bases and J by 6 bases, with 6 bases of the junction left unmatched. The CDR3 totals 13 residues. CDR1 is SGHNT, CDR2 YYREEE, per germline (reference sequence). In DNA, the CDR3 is TGTGCCAGCAGCAACCCAGGGGGCCGCGAGCAGTACTTC. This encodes CASSNPGGREQYF.